This T cell receptor (beta chain) was captured by sequencing in a study of cytomegalovirus exposure and HLA in healthy donors. Study-wide results and limits: One later analysis, an examination of the 100 to 150 validation repertoires, found that first-cohort TCR clusters tended to co-occur in them. The classifier, whose performance was assessed in both the original and validation cohorts, reportedly diagnosed cytomegalovirus status with high specificity and sensitivity.

Trimming cost V 0 bases and J 4 bases; bases outside gene matches: 9. In germline, CDR1 is SGHRS, CDR2 YFSETQ. The CDR3 is made up of 17 amino acids. Generated by immunoSEQ multiplex PCR, the TCRdb table keeps only in-frame clones and is missing some. The table lists 60,000 to 65,000 clones, 85% to 95% of them singletons, with about 6% in the top ten. Concerning this clone: Antigen: not known.

The sample consisted of PBMCs. The V gene is TRBV5-1, the J gene TRBJ2-7; 11 bases agree with TRBD2. This TCR was recovered from a woman aged 18-29 years in good health and CMV-seropositive. This CDR3 is CASSLEGSGRARYEQYF. CDR3 DNA sequence: TGCGCCAGCAGCTTGGAGGGTAGCGGGAGGGCCAGGTACGAGCAGTACTTC.